This T cell receptor (beta chain) was sequenced during a study of vaccination effects on CD4 cells after COVID-19. CDR3 length: 15 amino acids. Germline V gives CDR1 SGDLS, CDR2 YYNGEE. J was trimmed by 3 bases and V by 3 bases; bases with no gene match: 2. Data came from immunoSEQ multiplex PCR; TCRdb stores just in-frame clones and leaves some out. Counted here are 25,000 or so clones, around 67% occurring once; the ten biggest clones make up 7.8%. Within the ViraFEST assay, antigen-specific CD4+ T cells underwent expansion with viral peptide pools prior to sequencing. Culture proceeded for under twelve days, and CD4+ T cells were then isolated. Participants were vaccinated with two doses of either the BNT162b2 or mRNA-1273 vaccine. With 8.5 to 10 ug/ml peptides and 9.5 to 10 IU/ml IL-2, fewer than 2.5 million PBMC per well were cultured. A half-medium replacement with IL-2 medium was carried out on days 3 and 7.

As for this clone: Its antigen is unidentified.

This clonotype was obtained from a human donor who received a COVID-19 vaccine. V is TRBV9 and J is TRBJ1-3; 11 nucleotides align to TRBD1. This material consisted of CD4+ T cells from PBMCs cultured with SARS-CoV-2 spike peptides, taken after COVID-19 vaccination. The CDR3 region is CASSGGQGGGNTIYF. Here the CDR3 DNA reads TGTGCCAGCAGCGGGGGACAGGGGGGTGGAAACACCATATATTTT. The complete variable domain, with remaining parts taken from reference TRBV9 and TRBJ1-3, reads DSGVTQTPKHLITATGQRVTLRCSPRSGDLSVYWYQQSLDQGLQFLIQYYNGEERAKGNILERFSAQQFPDLHSELNLSSLELGDSALYFCASSGGQGGGNTIYFGEGSWLTVV.